The clone carrying this T cell receptor (beta chain) was seen only once. The entry originates in a study of blood T cell repertoires in COVID-19. Assay used: immunoSEQ multiplex PCR; TCRdb lists only in-frame clones, some missing. The data hold 61,000 or so clones, with 85% to 90% observed a single time. The germline V and J ends were trimmed by 5 bases and 1 base, with 14 bases remaining between them. Per germline, CDR1 MDHEN and CDR2 SYDVKM. The CDR3 loop spans 15 amino acids. The chain uses TRBV28 and TRBJ1-1; D uncertain. Source material: peripheral blood. The sequence was collected from a woman older than 75 with active COVID-19. The CDR3: CASSVAEVRNTEAFF. CDR3 nucleotide sequence: TGTGCCAGCAGTGTGGCAGAGGTGAGGAACACTGAAGCTTTCTTT.